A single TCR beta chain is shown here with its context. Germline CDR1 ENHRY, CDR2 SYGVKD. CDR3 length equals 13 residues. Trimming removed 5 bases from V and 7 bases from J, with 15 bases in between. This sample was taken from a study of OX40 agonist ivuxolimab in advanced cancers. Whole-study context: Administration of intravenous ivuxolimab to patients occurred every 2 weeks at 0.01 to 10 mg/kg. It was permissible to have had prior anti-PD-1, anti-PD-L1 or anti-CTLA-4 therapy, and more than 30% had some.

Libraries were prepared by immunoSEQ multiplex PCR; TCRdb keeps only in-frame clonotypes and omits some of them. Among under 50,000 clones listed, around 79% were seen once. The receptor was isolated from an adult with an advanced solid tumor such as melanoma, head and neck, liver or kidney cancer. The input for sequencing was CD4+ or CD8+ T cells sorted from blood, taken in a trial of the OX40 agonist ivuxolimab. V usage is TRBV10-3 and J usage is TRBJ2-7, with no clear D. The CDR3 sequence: CAISQTGLGEQYF. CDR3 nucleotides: TGTGCCATCAGTCAAACCGGGCTCGGGGAGCAGTACTTC.